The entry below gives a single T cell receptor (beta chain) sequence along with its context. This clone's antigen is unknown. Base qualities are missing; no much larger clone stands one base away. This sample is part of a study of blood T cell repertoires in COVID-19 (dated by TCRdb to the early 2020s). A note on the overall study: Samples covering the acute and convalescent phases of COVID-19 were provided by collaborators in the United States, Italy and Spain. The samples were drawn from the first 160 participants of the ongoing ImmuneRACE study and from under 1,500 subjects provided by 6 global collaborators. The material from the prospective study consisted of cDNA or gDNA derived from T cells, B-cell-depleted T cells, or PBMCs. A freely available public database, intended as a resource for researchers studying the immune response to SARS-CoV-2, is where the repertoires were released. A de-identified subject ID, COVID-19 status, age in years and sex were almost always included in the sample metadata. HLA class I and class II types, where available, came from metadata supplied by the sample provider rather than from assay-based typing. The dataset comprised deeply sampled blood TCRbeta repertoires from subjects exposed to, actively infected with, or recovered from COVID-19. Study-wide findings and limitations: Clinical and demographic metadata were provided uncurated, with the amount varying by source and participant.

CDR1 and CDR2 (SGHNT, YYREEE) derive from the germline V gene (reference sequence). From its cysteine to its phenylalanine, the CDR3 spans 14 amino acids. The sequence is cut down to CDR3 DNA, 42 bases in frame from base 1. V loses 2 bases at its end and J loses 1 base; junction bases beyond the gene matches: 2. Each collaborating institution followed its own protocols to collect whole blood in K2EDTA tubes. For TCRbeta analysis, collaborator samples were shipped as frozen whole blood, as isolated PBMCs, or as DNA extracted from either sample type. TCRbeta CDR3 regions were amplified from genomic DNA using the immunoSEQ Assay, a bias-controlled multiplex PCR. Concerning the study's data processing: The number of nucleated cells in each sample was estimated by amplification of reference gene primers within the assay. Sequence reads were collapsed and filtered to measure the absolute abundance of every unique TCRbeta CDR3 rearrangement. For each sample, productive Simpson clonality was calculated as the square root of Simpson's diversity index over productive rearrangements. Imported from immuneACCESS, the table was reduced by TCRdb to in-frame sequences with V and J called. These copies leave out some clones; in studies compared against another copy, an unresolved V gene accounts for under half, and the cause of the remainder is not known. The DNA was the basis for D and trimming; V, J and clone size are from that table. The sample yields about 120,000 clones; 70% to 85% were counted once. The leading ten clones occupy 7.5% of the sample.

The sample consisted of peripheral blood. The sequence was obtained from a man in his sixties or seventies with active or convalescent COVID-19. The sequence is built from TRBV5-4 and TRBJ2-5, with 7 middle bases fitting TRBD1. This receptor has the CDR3 CASSFGQVQETQYF. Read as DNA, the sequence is TGTGCCAGCAGCTTCGGACAGGTCCAAGAGACCCAGTACTTC.